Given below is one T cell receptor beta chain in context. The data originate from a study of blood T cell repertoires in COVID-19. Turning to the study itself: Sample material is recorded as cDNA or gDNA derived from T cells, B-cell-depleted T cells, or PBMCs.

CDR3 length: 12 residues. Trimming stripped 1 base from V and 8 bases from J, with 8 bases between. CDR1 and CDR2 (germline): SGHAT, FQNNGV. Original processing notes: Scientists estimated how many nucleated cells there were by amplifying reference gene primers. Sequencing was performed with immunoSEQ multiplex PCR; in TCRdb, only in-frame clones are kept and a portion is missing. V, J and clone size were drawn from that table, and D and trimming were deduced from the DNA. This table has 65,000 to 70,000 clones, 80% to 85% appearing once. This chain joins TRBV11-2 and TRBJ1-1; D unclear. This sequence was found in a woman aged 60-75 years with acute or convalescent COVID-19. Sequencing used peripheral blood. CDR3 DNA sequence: TGTGCCAGCAGCTTAGGAGGGCAGGAAGCTTTCTTT. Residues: CASSLGGQEAFF.